The 26 T cell receptor beta chains in this list originate from one sample, sequenced in a study of T cell changes during pregnancy in multiple sclerosis. Generated by immunoSEQ multiplex PCR, the TCRdb table keeps only in-frame clones and is missing some. The data hold roughly 40,000 clones, with around nine tenths observed a single time. The sequencing used CD4+ T cells from peripheral blood mononuclear cells, collected in the first trimester of pregnancy. The receptors stem from a female donor with multiple sclerosis, enrolled in a pregnancy study.

The chain couples TRBV27 to TRBJ2-7; 9 nucleotides line up with TRBD2. The V gene end was trimmed by 6 bases and the J gene end by 1 base; junction bases not matched to a gene: 1. The V gene's germline CDR1 is MNHEY and CDR2 SMNVEV (reference sequence). The CDR3 is made up of 13 amino acids. The CDR3 here is CASRTSGSYEQYF. The CDR3 nucleotides read TGTGCCAGCAGGACTAGCGGTTCCTACGAGCAGTACTTC.

The chain links TRBV12-5 to TRBJ2-2; possible D gene TRBD2, 6 bases. The CDR3 sequence is 15 residues long. V was trimmed by 1 base and J by 5 bases, leaving 11 bases between them. Germline CDR1 LGHNT, CDR2 FRNRAP. The CDR3 reads CASGLGSGPTGELFF. The CDR3 coding sequence is TGTGCTAGTGGTTTGGGTAGCGGCCCGACCGGGGAGCTGTTTTTT.

This clone was observed once. The chain recombines TRBV5-4 with TRBJ2-2; 7 bases match TRBD1. V shed 5 bases, J shed 1 base, and the junction held 2 bases outside the gene matches. Germline loops: CDR1 SGHNT, CDR2 YYREEE (reference sequence). The CDR3 is 14 amino acids. The CDR3 DNA reads TGTGCCAGCAGGTCAGGGGGGAACACCGGGGAGCTGTTTTTT. Its protein is CASRSGGNTGELFF.

The chain joins TRBV10-1 to TRBJ1-4, with D hard to call. The germline V gene has CDR1 WNHNN and CDR2 SYGVQD (reference sequence). This CDR3 has 16 residues. With 2 bases removed from V and 3 bases from J, the gap between germline ends came to 13 bases. CDR3 sequence: CASSEVTRRANEKLFF. CDR3 nucleotides: TGCGCCAGCAGTGAGGTGACAAGGCGGGCTAATGAAAAACTGTTTTTT.

The rearrangement links TRBV19 to TRBJ2-5, with 15 bases matching TRBD2. The CDR3 spans 16 residues. Germline CDR1 and CDR2: LNHDA and SQIVND (reference sequence). Trimming cost V 5 bases and J 3 bases; bases outside gene matches: 4. The CDR3 is CASSLRTSGREETQYF. CDR3 in DNA: TGTGCCAGTAGTCTACGGACTAGCGGGAGGGAAGAGACCCAGTACTTC. The whole variable domain, remainder taken from reference TRBV19 and TRBJ2-5, is DGGITQSPKYLFRKEGQNVTLSCEQNLNHDAMYWYRQDPGQGLRLIYYSQIVNDFQKGDIAEGYSVSREKKESFPLTVTSAQKNPTAFYLCASSLRTSGREETQYFGPGTRLLVL.

The count of this clone is one. The CDR3 reads CASSLDRAMGYTF. CDR3 in DNA: TGTGCCAGCAGCTTAGACAGGGCGATGGGCTACACCTTC. V is TRBV7-2 and J is TRBJ1-2, with D possibly matching TRBD1 (6 bases). The ends were cut back, 1 base at V and 8 bases at J, with 11 bases in the middle. The CDR3 totals 13 residues. Germline lookup yields CDR1 SGHTA and CDR2 FQGNSA.

The chain links TRBV5-6 to TRBJ2-2; a possible D gene is TRBD1 (6 bases). The CDR3 length is 18 residues. V dropped 3 bases and J dropped 3 bases, with 21 bases sitting between them. From germline, CDR1 is SGHDT and CDR2 YYEEEE. CDR3 amino acids: CASSSGQLRLRDTGELFF. The CDR3, as DNA: TGTGCCAGCAGCTCCGGACAGCTCAGACTGAGGGACACCGGGGAGCTGTTTTTT.

The chain joins TRBV5-1 to TRBJ2-1; 10 bases fit TRBD2. This CDR3 spans 15 amino acids. From germline, CDR1 is SGHRS and CDR2 YFSETQ. The V segment lost 2 bases and the J segment 10 bases; nucleotides outside the gene matches: 9. CDR3 amino acids: CASSLPSGRAREQFF. The CDR3 nucleotides read TGCGCCAGCAGCTTACCCAGCGGGAGGGCCAGGGAGCAGTTCTTC.

The gene calls are TRBV4-2 and TRBJ1-5; the D gene is possibly TRBD1 (5 bases). CDR3 length equals 15 residues. Germline loops: CDR1 LGHNA, CDR2 YNFKEQ. V lost 2 bases and J 1 base, leaving 9 bases between the germline ends. The CDR3 DNA is TGTGCCAGCAGCCAAAACCCAGGGAGCAATCAGCCCCAGCATTTT. Protein: CASSQNPGSNQPQHF.

The V call is TRBV7-9, the J call TRBJ2-7; 13 nucleotides match TRBD2. Trimming cost V 5 bases and J 3 bases; bases outside gene matches: 4. The V gene's germline CDR1 is SEHNR and CDR2 FQNEAQ (reference sequence). The CDR3 spans 15 residues. The CDR3 loop reads CASSPGLAGLYEQYF. In DNA form, the CDR3 reads TGTGCCAGCAGCCCGGGACTAGCGGGACTCTACGAGCAGTACTTC.

The CDR3 spells CASSPRGQGPNEKLFF. The CDR3 nucleotides are TGTGCCAGCAGCCCCCGGGGACAGGGCCCTAATGAAAAACTGTTTTTT. The rearrangement links TRBV9 to TRBJ1-4; TRBD1 matches 9 bases. V was pared by 4 bases and J by 3 bases, with 7 bases of the junction left unmatched. From germline, CDR1 is SGDLS and CDR2 YYNGEE. The CDR3 totals 16 residues.

This clone has only one observation. The chain links TRBV5-1 to TRBJ2-7; D is perhaps TRBD2 (6 bases). Looked up from germline, CDR1 is SGHRS and CDR2 is YFSETQ. CDR3 length: 14 amino acids. The V end lost 0 bases, the J end lost 2 bases, and 9 bases lay between the germline ends. The CDR3 sequence: CASSLGTGAYEQYF. CDR3 sequence (DNA): TGCGCCAGCAGCTTGGGTACGGGAGCCTACGAGCAGTACTTC.

The chain carries TRBV15 and TRBJ2-7; the D gene is possibly TRBD2 (5 bases). Germline CDR1 and CDR2: LNHNV and YYDKDF (reference sequence). V gave up 0 bases and J gave up 0 bases, with 21 bases separating them. There are 19 residues in the CDR3. CDR3 amino acids: CATSREYRVGVRSSYEQYF. The CDR3 DNA sequence: TGTGCCACCAGCAGAGAGTATCGGGTCGGGGTCCGGAGCTCCTACGAGCAGTACTTC.

This chain connects TRBV9 to TRBJ1-3; no clear D gene. The length of the CDR3 is 15 residues. The V gene lost 0 bases and the J gene lost 0 bases, with 7 bases spanning the gap. The germline V gene has CDR1 SGDLS and CDR2 YYNGEE. DNA for the CDR3: TGTGCCAGCAGCGTAGGTCGGTCCTCTGGAAACACCATATATTTT. Translated: CASSVGRSSGNTIYF. Full variable domain (missing parts from reference TRBV9 and TRBJ1-3): DSGVTQTPKHLITATGQRVTLRCSPRSGDLSVYWYQQSLDQGLQFLIQYYNGEERAKGNILERFSAQQFPDLHSELNLSSLELGDSALYFCASSVGRSSGNTIYFGEGSWLTVV.

The chain uses TRBV7-8 and TRBJ1-4; a possible D gene is TRBD1 (5 bases). Trimming stripped 5 bases from V and 3 bases from J, with 10 bases between. The CDR3 is 14 amino acids. CDR1 SGHVS and CDR2 FQNEAQ come from the germline V gene. CDR3 in DNA: TGTGCCAGCAGCCCAGGGATACCTAATGAAAAACTGTTTTTT. Encoded protein: CASSPGIPNEKLFF.

This chain links TRBV6-6 with TRBJ2-7; TRBD2 matches at 9 bases. This CDR3 region has 13 residues. J was trimmed by 7 bases and V by 7 bases; bases with no gene match: 8. CDR1 and CDR2 (germline): MNHNY, SVGAGI (reference sequence). The CDR3 protein is CASTPRGGGEQYF. The CDR3 coding sequence is TGTGCCAGCACCCCGCGGGGGGGAGGAGAGCAGTACTTC.

The V call is TRBV10-1, the J call TRBJ2-2; 10 bases map to TRBD2. Germline lookup yields CDR1 WNHNN and CDR2 SYGVQD (reference sequence). Trimming cost V 4 bases and J 6 bases; bases outside gene matches: 11. This CDR3 has 17 residues. CDR3 amino acids: CASSVGLADPGAGELFF. The CDR3 DNA reads as TGCGCCAGCAGTGTTGGACTAGCGGACCCAGGGGCCGGGGAGCTGTTTTTT.

This rearrangement joins TRBV5-1 to TRBJ2-7; 12 bases fit TRBD1. The V gene end was trimmed by 0 bases and the J gene end by 7 bases; junction bases not matched to a gene: 8. Germline values: CDR1 SGHRS, CDR2 YFSETQ. CDR3 size: 16 residues. The CDR3 protein is CASSLAQGQGAREQYF. For the CDR3, the DNA is TGCGCCAGCAGCTTGGCCCAGGGACAGGGGGCAAGGGAGCAGTACTTC.

V usage is TRBV5-5 and J usage is TRBJ2-5; D is possibly TRBD2 (6 bases). The V and J ends lost 3 bases and 4 bases respectively, with 22 bases between them. The CDR3 runs 17 residues. Germline V gene data show CDR1 as SGHKS and CDR2 as YYEKEE (reference sequence). DNA of the CDR3: TGTGCCAGCAGCTCCGTGGTGATAGCAGGGAGGACAGAGACCCAGTACTTC. Protein product: CASSSVVIAGRTETQYF.

The chain employs TRBV28 and TRBJ2-1, with D maybe TRBD2 (5 bases). This CDR3 has 12 residues. CDR1 is MDHEN and CDR2 is SYDVKM in the germline V gene. V lost 3 bases, J lost 7 bases, and 7 bases lay in between. This CDR3 reads CASSLDWNEQFF. The CDR3, as DNA: TGTGCCAGCAGTTTGGACTGGAATGAGCAGTTCTTC.

The chain combines TRBV5-1 with TRBJ1-4; a possible D gene is TRBD1 (5 bases). The CDR3 totals 15 residues. Between the trimmed V and J ends, which lost 0 bases and 4 bases, there was a span of 10 bases. Germline V lookup: CDR1 SGHRS, CDR2 YFSETQ. The DNA of the CDR3 is TGCGCCAGCAGCTTGGCGGGGGGGAGTAATGAAAAACTGTTTTTT. Amino acids: CASSLAGGSNEKLFF. Looking up the rest from reference TRBV5-1 and TRBJ1-4 gives the full variable domain: KAGVTQTPRYLIKTRGQQVTLSCSPISGHRSVSWYQQTPGQGLQFLFEYFSETQRNKGNFPGRFSGRQFSNSRSEMNVSTLELGDSALYLCASSLAGGSNEKLFFGSGTQLSVL.

CDR3 loop: CASSPSLAKNIQYF. In nucleotides, the CDR3 is TGTGCCAGCAGCCCCTCTTTGGCCAAAAACATTCAGTACTTC. The rearrangement joins TRBV6-5 to TRBJ2-4; D is undetermined. Between the trimmed V and J ends, which lost 6 bases and 1 base, there was a span of 10 bases. Germline V gives CDR1 MNHEY, CDR2 SVGAGI. This CDR3 has 14 residues.

V gene TRBV27 combines with J gene TRBJ2-7; TRBD2 might be the D (6 bases). Germline CDR1 and CDR2: MNHEY and SMNVEV (reference sequence). Trimming removed 2 bases from V and 2 bases from J, with 16 bases in between. CDR3 length equals 16 residues. CDR3 region: CASSLGPAGSPYEQYF. DNA for the CDR3: TGTGCCAGCAGTTTAGGCCCAGCGGGTAGCCCCTACGAGCAGTACTTC.

A few counts support this clone. The chain links TRBV14 to TRBJ1-1; the D is unclear. This CDR3 has 12 residues. V lost 0 bases and J lost 6, with 5 bases in between. Germline CDR1 and CDR2: SGHDN and FVKESK. DNA of the CDR3: TGTGCCAGCAGCCAAGATTATCCTGAAGCTTTCTTT. Translating gives CASSQDYPEAFF.

On this clone: One junction end disagrees with the germline gene, perhaps due to a read error. This chain links TRBV7-7 with TRBJ2-7, with 9 bases matching TRBD2. The germline V gene encodes CDR1 SSHAT and CDR2 FNYEAQ (reference sequence). The CDR3 length is 15 residues. The CDR3 sequence is CASSRGSSGNYEQYF. In DNA form, the CDR3 reads TGTGCTAGCAGTAGGGGCTCTAGCGGGAACTACGAGCAGTACTTC.

The chain employs TRBV6-1 and TRBJ2-1, with 8 bases matching TRBD2. V shed 10 bases and J 0 bases; nucleotides not matched to a gene: 5. This CDR3 region has 14 residues. Looked up from germline, CDR1 is MNHNS and CDR2 is SASEGT. CDR3 protein: CANSLAASYNEQFF. The CDR3 coding sequence is TGTGCCAACTCACTAGCGGCCTCCTACAATGAGCAGTTCTTC.